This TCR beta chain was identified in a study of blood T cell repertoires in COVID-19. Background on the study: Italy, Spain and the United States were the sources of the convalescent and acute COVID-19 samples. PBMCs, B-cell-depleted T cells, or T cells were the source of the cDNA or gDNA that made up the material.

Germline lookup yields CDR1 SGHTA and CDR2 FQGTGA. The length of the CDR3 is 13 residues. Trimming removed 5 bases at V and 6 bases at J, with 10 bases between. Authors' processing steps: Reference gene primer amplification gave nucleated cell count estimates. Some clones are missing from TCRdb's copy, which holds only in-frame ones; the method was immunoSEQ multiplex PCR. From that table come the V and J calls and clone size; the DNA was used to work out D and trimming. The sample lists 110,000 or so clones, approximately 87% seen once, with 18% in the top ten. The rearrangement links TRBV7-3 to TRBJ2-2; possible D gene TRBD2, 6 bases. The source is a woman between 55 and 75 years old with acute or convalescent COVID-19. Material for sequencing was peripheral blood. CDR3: CASSPRDSGELFF. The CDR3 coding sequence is TGTGCCAGCAGCCCACGGGACTCCGGGGAGCTGTTTTTT.